Each of the 9 T cell receptor beta chains below was sequenced from the same sample in a study of blood T cell repertoires in COVID-19. The repertoire was sequenced with immunoSEQ multiplex PCR; TCRdb's copy has only in-frame clones and lacks some. The data hold about 250,000 clones, with 86% observed a single time. The sequenced material came from peripheral blood. The origin of the receptors is a woman aged 25 to 39 with active or convalescent COVID-19.

Points on this clone: One end of the junction fails to match germline, which may point to a read error. J is TRBJ2-7 and V is TRBV27, with a tentative D call TRBD1 (6 bases). Germline V gene lookup returns CDR1 MNHEY and CDR2 SMNVEV (reference sequence). The CDR3 loop spans 15 amino acids. Here the CDR3 DNA reads TGTGCCAGCAGTCCTCAGGGGACGACCTCCTTCGAGCAGTACTTC. It yields the protein CASSPQGTTSFEQYF.

The chain links TRBV6-2 or TRBV6-3 to TRBJ2-1; 9 positions match TRBD1. CDR1 and CDR2 from the germline V gene are MNHEY and SVGEGT. Germline trimming cut 2 bases from V and 4 bases from J; bases unmatched to any gene: 6. This CDR3 spans 16 amino acids. The CDR3 bases are TGTGCCAGCAGTTACGTGACAGGGGGACGGTACAATGAGCAGTTCTTC. It specifies CASSYVTGGRYNEQFF.

This clone was found once. J is TRBJ2-2 and V is TRBV18; D is perhaps TRBD1 (6 bases). This CDR3 comprises 15 residues. Trimming left V 6 bases short and J 2 bases short, with 13 bases between. Germline V gives CDR1 KGHSH, CDR2 LQKENI. As DNA, the CDR3 is TGTGCCAGCTCCAGGGACAAGCCTAACACCGGGGAGCTGTTTTTT. It yields the protein CASSRDKPNTGELFF.

The gene calls are TRBV7-2 and TRBJ1-4, with a weak D call TRBD1 (6 bases). The V and J ends lost 1 base and 13 bases respectively, with 16 bases between them. This CDR3 comprises 14 residues. Per germline, CDR1 SGHTA and CDR2 FQGNSA. CDR3 residues: CASSLDLRGKRLFF. The CDR3 DNA follows: TGTGCCAGCAGCTTAGATCTCAGGGGAAAACGACTGTTTTTT.

Written as DNA, the CDR3 is TGTGCCAGTAGTGTGGGGACAGGGGGCGTCGAGCAGTACTTC. Residues: CASSVGTGGVEQYF. The chain employs TRBV19 and TRBJ2-7, with TRBD1 matching 12 bases. The germline CDR1 and CDR2 sequences are LNHDA and SQIVND (reference sequence). The CDR3 is 14 amino acids. V shed 5 bases and J 6 bases; nucleotides not matched to a gene: 5.

This chain links TRBV7-8 with TRBJ2-7; no definite D call. CDR3 size: 13 residues. Germline CDR1 and CDR2: SGHVS and FQNEAQ. Trimming pared 1 base from V and 5 bases from J, leaving 9 bases between. The CDR3 sequence is CASSLGRRDEQYF. In nucleotides, the CDR3 is TGTGCCAGCAGCTTAGGGCGGCGCGACGAGCAGTACTTC.

The V gene is TRBV3-1 (or the pseudogene TRBV3-2), the J gene TRBJ2-7; TRBD1 matches 9 bases. CDR1 is LGHDT and CDR2 is YNNKEL in the germline V gene (reference sequence). Trimming at V came to 4 bases and at J to 0 bases, leaving 4 bases not matched to a gene. This CDR3 is built from 15 residues. Here the CDR3 reads CASSRTGVPSYEQYF. CDR3 nucleotides: TGTGCCAGCAGCCGGACAGGGGTTCCCTCCTACGAGCAGTACTTC.

The chain couples TRBV19 to TRBJ1-2, with D uncertain. The germline V gene encodes CDR1 LNHDA and CDR2 SQIVND (reference sequence). CDR3 length: 13 residues. V was shortened by 7 bases and J by 2 bases, with 11 bases between the two germline ends. CDR3 in amino acids: CASTESLNYGYTF. CDR3 bases: TGTGCCAGTACGGAGTCCTTGAACTATGGCTACACCTTC.

CDR3 loop: CASGPSPSGDGEQYF. CDR3 coding DNA: TGTGCTAGTGGTCCCTCCCCGTCGGGGGACGGCGAGCAGTACTTC. The chain is built from TRBV12-5 and TRBJ2-7, with D perhaps TRBD2 (6 bases). V was clipped by 5 bases and J by 6 bases, with 20 bases between them. The germline V gene encodes CDR1 LGHNT and CDR2 FRNRAP. The CDR3 runs 15 residues. The entire variable domain, with the rest obtained from reference TRBV12-5 and TRBJ2-7, is as follows: DARVTQTPRHKVTEMGQEVTMRCQPILGHNTVFWYRQTMMQGLELLAYFRNRAPLDDSGMPKDRFSAEMPDATLATLKIQPSEPRDSAVYFCASGPSPSGDGEQYFGPGTRLTVT.